These T cell receptor beta chains were read from a single sample in a study of blood T cell repertoires in COVID-19. Libraries were prepared by immunoSEQ multiplex PCR; TCRdb keeps only in-frame clonotypes and omits some of them. The repertoire holds a few hundred thousand clones, with about 85% as singletons. The sequenced sample was PBMCs or T cells enriched from blood (not recorded which). The origin of the receptors is a woman aged 55-69 years who had recovered from COVID-19. Each CDR3 is given with its conserved first and last residue. A D gene is named only where the DNA matches it firmly. The size entry is marked missing in some rows and otherwise reads once, few, many or a size class.

D gene: -
V gene: TRBV3-1/TRBV3-2
clone size: -
J gene: TRBJ1-1
CDR3 DNA: TGTGCCAGCAGCCAAGCTGGGGGCCTAACTGAAGCTTTCTTT
CDR3 protein: CASSQAGGLTEAFF

D gene: TRBD1
V gene: TRBV11-2
clone size: -
J gene: TRBJ1-1
CDR3 DNA: TGTGCCAGCAGCTACGGGACAGCTCGAGCTTTCTTT
CDR3 protein: CASSYGTARAFF

D gene: -
V gene: TRBV10-3
clone size: -
J gene: TRBJ1-2
CDR3 DNA: TGTGCCATCAGTGAGTCGGACAGAAACTATGGCTACACCTTC
CDR3 protein: CAISESDRNYGYTF

D gene: -
V gene: TRBV2
clone size: -
J gene: TRBJ2-3
CDR3 DNA: TGTGCCAGCAAGTACTCCGATACGCAGTATTTT
CDR3 protein: CASKYSDTQYF

D gene: -
V gene: TRBV11-2
clone size: -
J gene: TRBJ1-2
CDR3 DNA: TGTGCCAGCAGCTTAGAAACAGGGAACTATGGCTACACCTTC
CDR3 protein: CASSLETGNYGYTF

D gene: -
V gene: TRBV20-1
clone size: -
J gene: TRBJ1-1
CDR3 DNA: TGCAGTGCCCAAACAGGTCTCGAAGCTTTCTTT
CDR3 protein: CSAQTGLEAFF

D gene: -
V gene: TRBV19
clone size: -
J gene: TRBJ1-1
CDR3 DNA: TGTGCCAGTAGTATAGGGGTTGGAGGGGTAAACACTGAAGCTTTCTTT
CDR3 protein: CASSIGVGGVNTEAFF

D gene: TRBD2
V gene: TRBV11-3
clone size: -
J gene: TRBJ2-1
CDR3 DNA: TGTGCCAGCAGCTCGCCTAGCGGGAGCCACAATGAGCAGTTCTTC
CDR3 protein: CASSSPSGSHNEQFF

D gene: TRBD2
V gene: TRBV10-3
clone size: -
J gene: TRBJ2-5
CDR3 DNA: TGTGCCATCAGTGACAGCGGGGGCGCTCAAGAGACCCAGTACTTC
CDR3 protein: CAISDSGGAQETQYF

D gene: -
V gene: TRBV13
clone size: -
J gene: TRBJ1-1
CDR3 DNA: TGTGCCAGCAGCCGGGGGAACACTGAAGCTTTCTTT
CDR3 protein: CASSRGNTEAFF

D gene: -
V gene: TRBV19
clone size: -
J gene: TRBJ2-6
CDR3 DNA: TGTGCTACTACCCAGCTTTCCTCTGGGGCCAACGTCCTGACTTTC
CDR3 protein: CATTQLSSGANVLTF

D gene: -
V gene: TRBV19
clone size: -
J gene: TRBJ2-5
CDR3 DNA: TGTGCCAGTAGTACCTACTACGAAGAGACCCAGTACTTC
CDR3 protein: CASSTYYEETQYF

D gene: TRBD2
V gene: TRBV3-1/TRBV3-2
clone size: -
J gene: TRBJ2-2
CDR3 DNA: TGTGCCAGCAGGGGACTAGCGGGGAACACCGGGGAGCTGTTTTTT
CDR3 protein: CASRGLAGNTGELFF

D gene: TRBD2
V gene: TRBV11-2
clone size: -
J gene: TRBJ2-3
CDR3 DNA: TGTGCCAGCAGCGTACGGGGGGGCCGCACAGATACGCAGTATTTT
CDR3 protein: CASSVRGGRTDTQYF

D gene: TRBD1
V gene: TRBV19
clone size: -
J gene: TRBJ1-3
CDR3 DNA: TGTGCCAGCCAGGGACAGCGGTCCGGAAACACCATATATTTT
CDR3 protein: CASQGQRSGNTIYF

D gene: -
V gene: TRBV19
clone size: -
J gene: TRBJ2-4
CDR3 DNA: TGTGCCAGTACCAGGGACACCGGGAGGACCAAAAACATTCAGTACTTC
CDR3 protein: CASTRDTGRTKNIQYF

D gene: TRBD2
V gene: TRBV7-6
clone size: -
J gene: TRBJ2-3
CDR3 DNA: TGTGCCAGCAGCTTAGCACCCTCCGGGACTAGCGGGGTACTTGAGACAGATACGCAGTATTTT
CDR3 protein: CASSLAPSGTSGVLETDTQYF

D gene: TRBD1
V gene: TRBV19
clone size: few
J gene: TRBJ1-5
CDR3 DNA: TGTGCCAGTAGTATAGTCCGGGACAGGGGATATGGTCAGCCCCAGCATTTT
CDR3 protein: CASSIVRDRGYGQPQHF

D gene: TRBD1
V gene: TRBV7-2
clone size: -
J gene: TRBJ2-1
CDR3 DNA: TGTGCCAGCAGCTTAGGGACAGGCTACAATGAGCAGTTCTTC
CDR3 protein: CASSLGTGYNEQFF

D gene: -
V gene: TRBV3-1/TRBV3-2
clone size: -
J gene: TRBJ2-3
CDR3 DNA: TGTGCCAGCAGCCAACGCCGGACAGTTACTCTCACAGATACGCAGTATTTT
CDR3 protein: CASSQRRTVTLTDTQYF

D gene: -
V gene: TRBV2
clone size: once
J gene: TRBJ2-5
CDR3 DNA: TGTGCCAGCAGTGATCGGGGTCAGGGGGGAGAGACCCAGTACTTC
CDR3 protein: CASSDRGQGGETQYF

D gene: -
V gene: TRBV29-1
clone size: -
J gene: TRBJ1-2
CDR3 DNA: TGCAGCGTTGAAGATCTTTACAGCGGCTATGGCTACACCTTC
CDR3 protein: CSVEDLYSGYGYTF

D gene: TRBD1
V gene: TRBV10-2
clone size: once
J gene: TRBJ1-5
CDR3 DNA: TGCGCCAGCAGACAGGGGGCAGGGAATCAGCCCCAGCATTTT
CDR3 protein: CASRQGAGNQPQHF

D gene: TRBD1
V gene: TRBV10-3
clone size: -
J gene: TRBJ2-7
CDR3 DNA: TGTGCCCTTTCCGGGACAGGGACAAGTGAGCAGTACTTC
CDR3 protein: CALSGTGTSEQYF

D gene: -
V gene: TRBV5-4
clone size: -
J gene: TRBJ2-4
CDR3 DNA: TGTGCCAGCAGCTTGACTCCTTCCAAAAACATTCAGTACTTC
CDR3 protein: CASSLTPSKNIQYF

D gene: -
V gene: TRBV5-8
clone size: -
J gene: TRBJ2-5
CDR3 DNA: TGTGCCAGCAGCTTGTGGGGGGGGGCCGAGTCAGAAGAGACCCAGTACTTC
CDR3 protein: CASSLWGGAESEETQYF

D gene: -
V gene: TRBV19
clone size: -
J gene: TRBJ2-1
CDR3 DNA: TGTGCCAGTAGCACAGGGCGGCTTGTTGACAATGAGCAGTTCTTC
CDR3 protein: CASSTGRLVDNEQFF

D gene: -
V gene: TRBV5-1
clone size: -
J gene: TRBJ2-2
CDR3 DNA: TGCGCCAGCATGGGGGGGGCCATCGGCGTCACCGGGGAGCTGTTTTTT
CDR3 protein: CASMGGAIGVTGELFF

D gene: -
V gene: TRBV2
clone size: -
J gene: TRBJ1-5
CDR3 DNA: TGTGCCAGCAGTGAGAACTCCATCCAGCATTTT
CDR3 protein: CASSENSIQHF

D gene: -
V gene: TRBV7-8
clone size: -
J gene: TRBJ1-5
CDR3 DNA: TGTGCCAGCACCCCTGGGGCCAGTTATAGCAATCAGCCCCAGCATTTT
CDR3 protein: CASTPGASYSNQPQHF

D gene: -
V gene: TRBV7-9
clone size: -
J gene: TRBJ1-4
CDR3 DNA: TGTGCCAGCAGCGCCCGAACTGGTAATGAAAAACTGTTTTTT
CDR3 protein: CASSARTGNEKLFF

D gene: -
V gene: TRBV27
clone size: -
J gene: TRBJ1-5
CDR3 DNA: TGTGCCAGCAGTTTGGGCCTCAGCAATCAGCCCCAGCATTTT
CDR3 protein: CASSLGLSNQPQHF

D gene: -
V gene: TRBV3-1/TRBV3-2
clone size: -
J gene: TRBJ1-3
CDR3 DNA: TGTGCCAGCAGCCGATCGGGAACCCGGACCTCTGGAAACACCATATATTTT
CDR3 protein: CASSRSGTRTSGNTIYF

D gene: TRBD2
V gene: TRBV5-1
clone size: -
J gene: TRBJ2-1
CDR3 DNA: TGCGCCAGCAGCCAACGACTAGCGGGGGACAATGAGCAGTTCTTC
CDR3 protein: CASSQRLAGDNEQFF

D gene: -
V gene: TRBV18
clone size: once
J gene: TRBJ1-4
CDR3 DNA: TGTGCCAGCTCACCCGTGGGGGGTAATGAAAAACTGTTTTTT
CDR3 protein: CASSPVGGNEKLFF

D gene: TRBD1
V gene: TRBV4-1
clone size: -
J gene: TRBJ1-1
CDR3 DNA: TGCGCCAGCAGCCGCGTACCGGGACAGGGGGTGAACACTGAAGCTTTCTTT
CDR3 protein: CASSRVPGQGVNTEAFF

D gene: -
V gene: TRBV7-6
clone size: once
J gene: TRBJ2-2
CDR3 DNA: TGTGCCAGCAGCTTAGCCACTCACGGGGGTACCGGGGAGCTGTTTTTT
CDR3 protein: CASSLATHGGTGELFF

D gene: TRBD1
V gene: TRBV3-1/TRBV3-2
clone size: -
J gene: TRBJ2-5
CDR3 DNA: TGTGCCAGCAGCCAGACAGGGATTCGGGGAGAGACCCAGTACTTC
CDR3 protein: CASSQTGIRGETQYF

D gene: -
V gene: TRBV7-2
clone size: -
J gene: TRBJ2-1
CDR3 DNA: TGTGCCAGCAGCTTGAGGGAAAATGAGCAGTTCTTC
CDR3 protein: CASSLRENEQFF

D gene: -
V gene: TRBV29-1
clone size: -
J gene: TRBJ2-2
CDR3 DNA: TGCAGCGTTGGCCTAGCCAACACCGGGGAGCTGTTTTTT
CDR3 protein: CSVGLANTGELFF

D gene: TRBD1
V gene: TRBV18
clone size: -
J gene: TRBJ1-1
CDR3 DNA: TGTGCCAGCTCACCGTTCGGACAGGGAACGAACACTGAAGCTTTCTTT
CDR3 protein: CASSPFGQGTNTEAFF

D gene: TRBD1
V gene: TRBV10-3
clone size: -
J gene: TRBJ1-1
CDR3 DNA: TGTGCCATCCTTGGACAGGGGAACACTGAAGCTTTCTTT
CDR3 protein: CAILGQGNTEAFF

D gene: -
V gene: TRBV6-5
clone size: -
J gene: TRBJ1-5
CDR3 DNA: TGTGCCAGCAGTCGAGCAGGGGGCAATCAGCCCCAGCATTTT
CDR3 protein: CASSRAGGNQPQHF

D gene: TRBD1
V gene: TRBV12-5
clone size: -
J gene: TRBJ1-2
CDR3 DNA: TGTGCTAGTGGTTTGGTACCGCGGGACAGGGATGGCTACACCTTC
CDR3 protein: CASGLVPRDRDGYTF

D gene: TRBD1
V gene: TRBV11-2
clone size: -
J gene: TRBJ2-2
CDR3 DNA: TGTGCCAGCAGCTCGGACAGGCTCGGGGAGCTGTTTTTT
CDR3 protein: CASSSDRLGELFF

D gene: TRBD1
V gene: TRBV7-9
clone size: -
J gene: TRBJ1-6
CDR3 DNA: TGTGCCAGCAGCAGGGGACAGACGGATTCACCCCTCCACTTT
CDR3 protein: CASSRGQTDSPLHF

D gene: -
V gene: TRBV24-1
clone size: -
J gene: TRBJ2-7
CDR3 DNA: TGTGCCACCAGTGATCCCGACAGTTACGAGCAGTACTTC
CDR3 protein: CATSDPDSYEQYF

D gene: TRBD1
V gene: TRBV19
clone size: -
J gene: TRBJ2-1
CDR3 DNA: TGTGCCAGTAGTACCGGGACAGGTACCTACAATGAGCAGTTCTTC
CDR3 protein: CASSTGTGTYNEQFF

D gene: -
V gene: TRBV5-4
clone size: -
J gene: TRBJ1-2
CDR3 DNA: TGTGCCAGCAGCTCCATCGCAGCGAGGGTCTATGGCTACACCTTC
CDR3 protein: CASSSIAARVYGYTF

D gene: TRBD1
V gene: TRBV19
clone size: -
J gene: TRBJ1-5
CDR3 DNA: TGTGCCAGTAGTATGGGACAGAAAAGGTGGCTCCTCAATCAGCCCCAGCATTTT
CDR3 protein: CASSMGQKRWLLNQPQHF

D gene: -
V gene: TRBV10-3
clone size: -
J gene: TRBJ2-7
CDR3 DNA: TGTGCCATCAGTGGGGGGGAGATCGACGAGCAGTACTTC
CDR3 protein: CAISGGEIDEQYF

D gene: -
V gene: TRBV9
clone size: -
J gene: TRBJ2-1
CDR3 DNA: TGTGCCAGCAGCCCCCGCTCGGGCTCCTACAATGAGCAGTTCTTC
CDR3 protein: CASSPRSGSYNEQFF

D gene: -
V gene: TRBV20-1
clone size: -
J gene: TRBJ1-4
CDR3 DNA: TGCAGTGCTGACATTTTAGGGAGACTGTTTTTT
CDR3 protein: CSADILGRLFF